This T cell receptor (beta chain) was profiled in a study of blood T cell repertoires in COVID-19 (dated by TCRdb to 2018 to 2021). With respect to the entire study: The collaborator samples originated in the United States, Italy and Spain and spanned the acute and convalescent phases of COVID-19. A freely available public database, intended as a resource for researchers studying the immune response to SARS-CoV-2, is where the repertoires were released. The samples were drawn from the first 160 participants of the ongoing ImmuneRACE study and from some 1,300 subjects provided by 6 global collaborators. Where HLA class I and class II types were available, the types were taken from metadata supplied by the sample provider, not from assay-based typing. Subjects who had been exposed to COVID-19, were actively infected with it, or had recovered from it provided the deeply sampled blood TCRbeta repertoires that made up the dataset. Sample metadata almost always included a de-identified subject ID, COVID-19 status, age in years and sex. The prospective study material was composed of cDNA or gDNA derived from T cells, B-cell-depleted T cells, or PBMCs. Broader findings and caveats from the paper: Clinical and demographic metadata were provided uncurated, with the amount varying by source and participant.

CDR3 length: 12 amino acids, cysteine to phenylalanine. Only CDR3 DNA is held: 36 bases, read in frame from base 1. V gives up 0 bases and J gives up 8 bases, and the segment between their germline ends measures 7 bases. The germline V gene (reference sequence) provides CDR1 MNHNY and CDR2 SVGAGI. TCRbeta CDR3 regions were amplified from genomic DNA by means of the immunoSEQ Assay, a bias-controlled multiplex PCR. As for how the authors treated the data: The number of nucleated cells in each sample was estimated by amplification of reference gene primers within the assay. Sequence reads were collapsed and filtered to measure the absolute abundance of every unique TCRbeta CDR3 rearrangement. For each sample, productive Simpson clonality was calculated by taking the square root of Simpson's diversity index across productive rearrangements. Entries here come from immuneACCESS through TCRdb and include only in-frame sequences with V and J called. Some clones fail to appear in such tables; in the studies checked, an unresolved V gene covers under half of the shortfall, and the cause of the remainder is unknown. From that table come the V and J calls and clone size; the DNA was used to work out D and trimming. This sample comprises about 230,000 clones, 65% to 90% of them detected only once. The ten most abundant clones make up about 8% of the sample.

Comments on this clone: Its antigen is currently not known. Base-call qualities are not available, and no considerably larger clone is one nucleotide away.

Collaborating institutions collected whole blood in K2EDTA tubes following their own protocols. Collaborator samples were shipped for TCRbeta analysis as frozen whole blood, isolated PBMCs, or DNA extracted from either sample type. Recombination connected TRBV6-6 to TRBJ1-2, with the D gene call left open. The sample taken for sequencing was peripheral blood. The sequence derives from a woman in her forties or fifties with acute or convalescent COVID-19. This receptor carries the CDR3 CASSYSSEGYTF. The DNA sequence follows: TGTGCCAGCAGTTACTCGAGTGAGGGCTACACCTTC.